This paragraph reports one T cell receptor (beta chain). These data belong to a study of control samples from healthy donors and cancer patients. V dropped 2 bases and J dropped 4 bases, with 5 bases sitting between them. Germline-derived CDR1 and CDR2 are LGHDT and YNNKEL (reference sequence). This CDR3 is 12 amino acids long. TCRdb's table, derived via immunoSEQ multiplex PCR, lists solely in-frame clones and lacks some. The sample records approximately 100,000 clones, around 88% being singletons. This chain connects TRBV3-1 (or the pseudogene TRBV3-2) to TRBJ1-2; the D is unclear. The material sequenced was blood. The clonotype originates from a man aged 25 to 40 in good health. The CDR3 region has the DNA TGTGCCAGCAGCCAAACAACCTATGGCTACACCTTC. Encoded protein: CASSQTTYGYTF.